This T cell receptor (beta chain) comes out of a study of cytomegalovirus exposure and HLA in healthy donors. Broader study findings: Productive rates of about 90% or about 30% were seen for most TCR beta V segments in an earlier analysis. In a later analysis, common viral pathogens appeared linked to several of the most significant clusters. HLA allele associations emerged for about 16,000 TCR beta sequences in a later analysis, at 0.05 false discovery rate.

60 Vbeta and 13 Jbeta primers were used in PCR. The protocol was immunoSEQ multiplex PCR, while the TCRdb copy is restricted to in-frame clones and leaves out a portion. The top ten clones hold 8% to 8.5% of a sample with 95,000 to 150,000 clones, about 73% of them seen once. Concerning this clone itself: Its antigen is currently unknown. The junction and the germline gene differ at one end; a read error may be behind it.

These donors, healthy bone marrow donors, were studied. The CDR3 contains 13 residues. Germline values: CDR1 SNHLY, CDR2 FYNNEI. This chain links TRBV2 with TRBJ1-2, with 8 bases aligning to TRBD1. Material: PBMCs. This sequence originates from a woman aged 40 to 50 in good health and CMV-seropositive. The CDR3 region is CASREDRGPGYTF. Here the CDR3 DNA reads TGTGCCAGCAGGGAAGACAGGGGCCCTGGCTACACCTTC.